This TCR beta chain was captured by sequencing in a study of blood T cell repertoires in COVID-19 (dated by TCRdb to about 2020). As for the study more broadly: Samples from collaborators originated in the United States, Italy and Spain and spanned both the acute and convalescent phases of COVID-19. The material from the prospective study consisted of cDNA or gDNA derived from T cells, B-cell-depleted T cells, or PBMCs. Deeply sampled blood TCRbeta repertoires from subjects exposed to, actively infected with, or recovered from COVID-19 were included in the dataset. The repertoires were made available in a free public database intended to serve as a resource for research on the immune response to SARS-CoV-2. Samples were obtained from the ongoing ImmuneRACE study (first 160 participants) and from 1,200 or so subjects provided by 6 global collaborators. Sample metadata almost always included a de-identified subject ID, COVID-19 status, age in years and sex. HLA class I and class II types, where available, came from metadata supplied by the sample provider rather than from assay-based typing.

Each collaborating institution followed its own protocols to collect whole blood in K2EDTA tubes. For TCRbeta analysis, collaborators shipped samples as frozen whole blood, isolated PBMCs, or DNA extracted from either of those sample types. Worth noting for this clone: Its antigen target is currently unknown. No base-level quality is on record; no much larger clone is a single base apart.

The study at large found these results: How much clinical and demographic metadata was included differed by source and by participant, and the metadata was provided uncurated.

From cysteine to phenylalanine, the CDR3 is 14 amino acids long. The entry retains the CDR3 DNA only, 42 bases that are in frame from base 1. The germline ends are 11 bases apart after V is trimmed by 5 bases and J by 2 bases. Sequences MRHNA (CDR1) and SNTAGT (CDR2) are obtained from the germline V gene. The immunoSEQ Assay, a bias-controlled multiplex PCR, was used to amplify TCRbeta CDR3 regions from genomic DNA. As for the authors' bioinformatics: Within the assay, amplification of reference gene primers was used to estimate how many nucleated cells each sample contained. To quantify the absolute abundance of each unique TCRbeta CDR3 rearrangement, sequence reads were collapsed and filtered. For each sample, productive Simpson clonality was calculated as the square root of Simpson's diversity index across productive rearrangements. The source is immuneACCESS, and TCRdb retained only in-frame sequences with V and J called. Part of the clones is not carried over; for the studies checked, unresolved V genes explain less than half of this, and the remainder is unexplained. The V and J calls and the clone size are those of that table, but D and trimming were determined from the DNA. This sample gives approximately 150,000 clones in total; roughly four fifths of them show up just once. The ten largest clones add up to about a tenth of the sample.

The sequence joins TRBV6-4 to TRBJ2-3, and possibly TRBD1, on 6 matching bases. Sequencing used peripheral blood. This receptor was identified in a man between 65 and 85 years old with active or convalescent COVID-19. The CDR3: CASSPDRTTDTQYF. The DNA reads TGTGCCAGCAGTCCGGACAGAACCACAGATACGCAGTATTTT.